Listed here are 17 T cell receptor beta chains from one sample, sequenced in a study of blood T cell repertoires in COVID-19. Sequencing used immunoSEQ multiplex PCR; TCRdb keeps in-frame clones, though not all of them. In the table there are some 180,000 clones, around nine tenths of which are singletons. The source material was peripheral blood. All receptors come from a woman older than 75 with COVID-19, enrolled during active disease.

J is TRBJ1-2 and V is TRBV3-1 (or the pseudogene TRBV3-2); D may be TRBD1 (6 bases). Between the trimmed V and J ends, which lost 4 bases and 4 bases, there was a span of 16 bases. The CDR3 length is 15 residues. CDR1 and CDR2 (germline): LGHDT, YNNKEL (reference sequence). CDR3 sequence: CASSPTWTASYGYTF. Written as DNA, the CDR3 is TGTGCCAGCAGCCCAACTTGGACAGCCTCCTATGGCTACACCTTC.

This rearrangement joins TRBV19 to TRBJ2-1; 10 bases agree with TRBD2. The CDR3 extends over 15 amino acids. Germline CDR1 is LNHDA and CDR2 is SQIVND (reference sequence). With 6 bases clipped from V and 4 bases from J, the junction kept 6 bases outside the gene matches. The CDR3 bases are TGTGCCAGTAGCGACGGACTAGCGGCGTACAATGAGCAGTTCTTC. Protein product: CASSDGLAAYNEQFF.

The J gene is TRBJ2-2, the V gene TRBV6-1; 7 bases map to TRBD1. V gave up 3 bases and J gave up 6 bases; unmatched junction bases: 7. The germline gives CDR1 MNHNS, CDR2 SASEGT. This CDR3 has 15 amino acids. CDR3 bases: TGTGCCAGCAGTGAGGACAGGATCGGAGCCGGGGAGCTGTTTTTT. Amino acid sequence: CASSEDRIGAGELFF.

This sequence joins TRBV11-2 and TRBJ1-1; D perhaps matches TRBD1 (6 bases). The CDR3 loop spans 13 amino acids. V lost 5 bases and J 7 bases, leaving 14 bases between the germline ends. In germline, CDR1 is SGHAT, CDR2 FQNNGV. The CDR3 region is CASSLSGTIEAFF. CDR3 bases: TGTGCCAGCAGCCTCTCCGGGACAATTGAAGCTTTCTTT.

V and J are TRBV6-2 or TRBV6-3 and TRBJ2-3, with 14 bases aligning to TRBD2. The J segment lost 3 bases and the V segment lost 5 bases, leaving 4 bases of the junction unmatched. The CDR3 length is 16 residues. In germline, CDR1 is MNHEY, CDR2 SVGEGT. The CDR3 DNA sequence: TGTGCCAGCAGTGGGACTAGCGGGAGAGTAACAGATACGCAGTATTTT. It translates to CASSGTSGRVTDTQYF.

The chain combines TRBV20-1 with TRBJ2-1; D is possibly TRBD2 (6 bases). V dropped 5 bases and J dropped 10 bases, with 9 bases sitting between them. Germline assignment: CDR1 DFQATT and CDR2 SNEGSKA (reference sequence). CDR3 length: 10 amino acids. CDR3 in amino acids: CSARRGEQFF. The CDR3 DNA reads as TGCAGTGCTCGGAGGGGCGAGCAGTTCTTC.

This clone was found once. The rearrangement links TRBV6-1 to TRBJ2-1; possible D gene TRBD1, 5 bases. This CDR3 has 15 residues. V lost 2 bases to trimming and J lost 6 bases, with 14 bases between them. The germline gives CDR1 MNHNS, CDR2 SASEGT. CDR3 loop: CASSEWGQGLNEQFF. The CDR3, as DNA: TGTGCCAGCAGTGAATGGGGCCAGGGCCTCAATGAGCAGTTCTTC.

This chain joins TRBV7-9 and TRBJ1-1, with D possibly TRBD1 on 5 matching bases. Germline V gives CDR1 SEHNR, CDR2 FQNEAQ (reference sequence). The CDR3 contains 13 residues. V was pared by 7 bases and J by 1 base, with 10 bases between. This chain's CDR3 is CASMGQGNTEAFF. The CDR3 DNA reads TGTGCCAGCATGGGGCAGGGGAACACTGAAGCTTTCTTT.

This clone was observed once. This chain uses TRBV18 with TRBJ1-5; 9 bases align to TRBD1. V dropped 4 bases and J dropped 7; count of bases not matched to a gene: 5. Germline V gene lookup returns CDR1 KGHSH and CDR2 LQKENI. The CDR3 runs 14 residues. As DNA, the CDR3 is TGTGCCAGCTCACTGGGACAGGGCGACCAGCCCCAGCATTTT. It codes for CASSLGQGDQPQHF.

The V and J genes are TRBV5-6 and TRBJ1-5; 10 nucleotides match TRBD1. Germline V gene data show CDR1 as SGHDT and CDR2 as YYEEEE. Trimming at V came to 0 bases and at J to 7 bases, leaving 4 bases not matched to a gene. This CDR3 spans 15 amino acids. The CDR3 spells CASSLVGQGLQPQHF. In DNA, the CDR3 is TGTGCCAGCAGCTTGGTGGGACAGGGGCTGCAGCCCCAGCATTTT. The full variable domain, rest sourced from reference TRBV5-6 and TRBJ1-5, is DAGVTQSPTHLIKTRGQQVTLRCSPKSGHDTVSWYQQALGQGPQFIFQYYEEEERQRGNFPDRFSGHQFPNYSSELNVNALLLGDSALYLCASSLVGQGLQPQHFGDGTRLSIL.

CDR3 nucleotides: TGTGCCAGCAGCTTAACTAGCGGGCTGGAGACCCAGTACTTC. Protein sequence: CASSLTSGLETQYF. The chain couples TRBV7-2 to TRBJ2-5; TRBD2 agrees at 9 bases. The CDR3 is made up of 14 amino acids. Germline CDR1 reads SGHTA; CDR2 reads FQGNSA. Trimming took 2 bases from V and 5 from J; bases not matched to a gene: 3.

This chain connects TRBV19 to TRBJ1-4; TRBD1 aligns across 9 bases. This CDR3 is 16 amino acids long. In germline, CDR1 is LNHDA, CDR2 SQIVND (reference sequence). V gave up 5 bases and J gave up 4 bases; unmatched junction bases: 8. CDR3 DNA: TGTGCCAGTAGTCTTGGACAGGGGTTTGGTAATGAAAAACTGTTTTTT. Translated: CASSLGQGFGNEKLFF.

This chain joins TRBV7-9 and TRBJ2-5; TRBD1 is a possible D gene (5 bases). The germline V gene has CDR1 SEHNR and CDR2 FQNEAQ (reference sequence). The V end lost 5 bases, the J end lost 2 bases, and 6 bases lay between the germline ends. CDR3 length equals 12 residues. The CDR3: CASSQGQETQYF. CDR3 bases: TGTGCCAGCAGCCAGGGACAAGAGACCCAGTACTTC. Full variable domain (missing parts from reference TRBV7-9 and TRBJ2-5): DTGVSQNPRHKITKRGQNVTFRCDPISEHNRLYWYRQTLGQGPEFLTYFQNEAQLEKSRLLSDRFSAERPKGSFSTLEIQRTEQGDSAMYLCASSQGQETQYFGPGTRLLVL.

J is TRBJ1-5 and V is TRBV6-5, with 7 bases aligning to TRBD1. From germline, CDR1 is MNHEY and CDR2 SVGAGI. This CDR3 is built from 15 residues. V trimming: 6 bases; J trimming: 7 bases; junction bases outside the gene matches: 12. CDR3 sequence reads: CASSKRGRGDQPQHF. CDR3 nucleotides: TGTGCCAGCAGCAAACGGGGCAGGGGGGACCAGCCCCAGCATTTT.

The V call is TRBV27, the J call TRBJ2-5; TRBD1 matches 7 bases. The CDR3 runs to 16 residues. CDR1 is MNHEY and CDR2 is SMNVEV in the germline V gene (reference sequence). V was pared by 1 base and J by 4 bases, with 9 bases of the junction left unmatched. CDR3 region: CASSLYEGAVGETQYF. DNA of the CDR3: TGTGCCAGCAGTTTATATGAGGGGGCGGTTGGAGAGACCCAGTACTTC.

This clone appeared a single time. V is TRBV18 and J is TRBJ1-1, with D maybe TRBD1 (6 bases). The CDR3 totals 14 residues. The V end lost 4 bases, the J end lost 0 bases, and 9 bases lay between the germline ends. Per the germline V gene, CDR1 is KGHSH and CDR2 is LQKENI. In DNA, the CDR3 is TGTGCCAGCTCACTGGACAGAATGAACACTGAAGCTTTCTTT. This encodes CASSLDRMNTEAFF. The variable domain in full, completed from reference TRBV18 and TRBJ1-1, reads NAGVMQNPRHLVRRRGQEARLRCSPMKGHSHVYWYRQLPEEGLKFMVYLQKENIIDESGMPKERFSAEFPKEGPSILRIQQVVRGDSAAYFCASSLDRMNTEAFFGQGTRLTVV.

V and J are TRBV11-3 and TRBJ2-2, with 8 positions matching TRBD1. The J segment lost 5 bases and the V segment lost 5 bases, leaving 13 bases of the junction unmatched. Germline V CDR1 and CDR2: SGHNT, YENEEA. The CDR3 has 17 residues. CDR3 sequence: CASSPHPTGVETGELFF. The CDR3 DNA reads TGTGCCAGCAGCCCACACCCGACAGGGGTAGAGACCGGGGAGCTGTTTTTT.